This TCR beta chain appears in the sequencing data of a study of T-cell memory formation after mild COVID-19. Study details: Each donor largely had its own TCR clusters.

The ends were cut back, 3 bases at V and 7 bases at J, with 11 bases in the middle. CDR3 size: 13 residues. TCRdb fed the 5' RACE reads into MiXCR, producing one record per CDR3 protein. Among about 430,000 distinct CDR3 sequences listed, about 24% were seen once. What was sequenced was PBMCs or a T cell subset sorted from them (not recorded which). The chain recombines TRBV12-3 or TRBV12-4 with TRBJ2-3; perhaps TRBD1 as D (5 bases). This TCR was sampled from an adult woman who had mild COVID-19 (a few samples of this study predate the infection). Cell type and time point are not known. CDR3 in amino acids: CASSFQGGNTQYF. The DNA for the CDR3 is TGTGCCAGCAGTTTTCAGGGTGGGAATACGCAGTATTTT.